The 25 T cell receptor beta chains below all came from one sample that was sequenced in a study of identifying expanded T cells in peripheral blood. Profiling relied on immunoSEQ multiplex PCR, and the TCRdb table lists in-frame clones only, not all of them. The sample carries some 91,000 clones, about 87% recorded once. Sequenced sample: blood. The origin of the receptors is a person aged 18 to 70 in good health.

This chain joins TRBV2 and TRBJ1-3, with 7 positions matching TRBD1. The CDR3 extends over 14 amino acids. V shed 3 bases, J shed 1 base, and the junction held 0 bases outside the gene matches. In germline, CDR1 is SNHLY, CDR2 FYNNEI. The CDR3 reads CASSETGSGNTIYF. The CDR3 nucleotides read TGTGCCAGCAGTGAGACAGGGTCTGGAAACACCATATATTTT. The complete variable domain, with remaining parts taken from reference TRBV2 and TRBJ1-3, reads EPEVTQTPSHQVTQMGQEVILRCVPISNHLYFYWYRQILGQKVEFLVSFYNNEISEKSEIFDDQFSVERPDGSNFTLKIRSTKLEDSAMYFCASSETGSGNTIYFGEGSWLTVV.

This sequence joins TRBV9 and TRBJ2-7; 13 bases are shared with TRBD2. V trimming: 3 bases; J trimming: 5 bases; junction bases outside the gene matches: 5. Germline V lookup: CDR1 SGDLS, CDR2 YYNGEE. There are 15 residues in the CDR3. Written as DNA, the CDR3 is TGTGCCAGCAGCGGCGACGGACTAGCGGGAGACGAGCAGTACTTC. This codes for CASSGDGLAGDEQYF.

The rearrangement links TRBV7-2 to TRBJ2-3, with D unclear. The CDR3 contains 14 residues. CDR1 SGHTA and CDR2 FQGNSA come from the germline V gene. V lost 5 bases, J lost 0 bases, and 9 bases lay in between. CDR3 nucleotides: TGTGCCAGCAGCCCCCTCACTAGCACAGATACGCAGTATTTT. Translating it yields CASSPLTSTDTQYF.

This chain links TRBV7-2 with TRBJ1-2; D might be TRBD1 (5 bases). CDR3 length: 12 residues. Germline V lookup: CDR1 SGHTA, CDR2 FQGNSA. Trimming took off 1 base at V and 9 bases at J, with 9 bases between the two ends. CDR3 nucleotides: TGTGCCAGCAGCTTAGTGGGGGGTAGCTACACCTTC. Translation: CASSLVGGSYTF.

The J gene is TRBJ1-1, the V gene TRBV2; TRBD1 matches 7 bases. Germline CDR1 is SNHLY and CDR2 is FYNNEI. Trimming cost V 7 bases and J 3 bases; bases outside gene matches: 8. This CDR3 spans 14 amino acids. CDR3 loop: CASMLQGLDTEAFF. The CDR3 bases are TGTGCCAGCATGCTACAGGGGCTTGACACTGAAGCTTTCTTT.

The chain links TRBV6-1 to TRBJ1-3; 7 nucleotides line up with TRBD1. The CDR3 runs 15 residues. Germline V lookup: CDR1 MNHNS, CDR2 SASEGT. With V trimmed by 7 bases and J by 4 bases, 10 bases remained unmatched. The CDR3, as DNA: TGTGCCAGCACCTGGATAGGGGGCGGAGGAAACACCATATATTTT. Residues: CASTWIGGGGNTIYF.

The J gene is TRBJ2-3, the V gene TRBV19; D is undetermined. The V end lost 3 bases, the J end lost 10 bases, and 23 bases lay between the germline ends. In germline, CDR1 is LNHDA, CDR2 SQIVND (reference sequence). This CDR3 is 16 amino acids long. The DNA for the CDR3 is TGTGCCAGTAGTATCTTGGCAGCCCACGGCGCAAAGGCGCAGTATTTT. Its translation: CASSILAAHGAKAQYF.

This sequence joins TRBV7-2 and TRBJ2-7, with D unresolved. The CDR3 length is 15 residues. Looked up from germline, CDR1 is SGHTA and CDR2 is FQGNSA. V lost 1 base and J 1 base, leaving 11 bases between the germline ends. The CDR3 sequence: CASSLDGRSSYEQYF. CDR3 coding DNA: TGTGCCAGCAGCTTAGACGGACGGTCTTCCTACGAGCAGTACTTC.

The gene calls are TRBV6-6 and TRBJ2-5, with D uncertain. With 4 bases removed from V and 4 bases from J, the gap between germline ends came to 10 bases. The length of the CDR3 is 13 residues. Germline CDR1 reads MNHNY; CDR2 reads SVGAGI (reference sequence). The CDR3 sequence is CASSSEWVETQYF. In DNA form, the CDR3 reads TGTGCCAGCAGTTCAGAGTGGGTAGAGACCCAGTACTTC.

The rearrangement uses TRBV27 and TRBJ1-4; TRBD1 agrees at 7 bases. Germline lookup yields CDR1 MNHEY and CDR2 SMNVEV (reference sequence). The length of the CDR3 is 15 residues. The V gene end was trimmed by 0 bases and the J gene end by 5 bases; junction bases not matched to a gene: 3. CDR3 sequence reads: CASSLSGTANEKLFF. CDR3 nucleotide sequence: TGTGCCAGCAGTTTATCAGGGACAGCAAATGAAAAACTGTTTTTT.

The V call is TRBV27, the J call TRBJ2-7; D uncertain. Germline V gene sequence: CDR1 MNHEY, CDR2 SMNVEV (reference sequence). This CDR3 is built from 14 residues. V lost 6 bases to trimming and J lost 0 bases, with 12 bases between them. CDR3 loop: CASRFEESSYEQYF. CDR3 in DNA: TGTGCCAGCAGGTTCGAGGAGAGCTCCTACGAGCAGTACTTC.

This rearrangement joins TRBV7-9 to TRBJ2-1, with TRBD1 identical over 12 bases. The CDR3 contains 14 residues. After removal of 3 bases from V and 8 bases from J, the junction contained 2 bases not matched to a gene. From germline, CDR1 is SEHNR and CDR2 FQNEAQ (reference sequence). The CDR3 spells CASSLGTGGDEQFF. CDR3 in DNA: TGTGCCAGCAGCTTGGGGACAGGGGGCGATGAGCAGTTCTTC.

The rearrangement uses TRBV4-2 and TRBJ2-3, with D perhaps TRBD2 (6 bases). Looked up from germline, CDR1 is LGHNA and CDR2 is YNFKEQ. The CDR3 runs to 16 residues. V lost 5 bases to trimming and J lost 6 bases, with 21 bases between them. The CDR3 spells CASSKTGPTGGDTQYF. CDR3 bases: TGTGCCAGCAGCAAAACAGGACCAACTGGAGGGGATACGCAGTATTTT.

The chain has TRBV9 and TRBJ2-7; D is ambiguous. Germline V CDR1 and CDR2: SGDLS, YYNGEE. V dropped 0 bases and J dropped 2 bases, with 9 bases sitting between them. This CDR3 has 14 residues. The CDR3 is CASSVGYTTYEQYF. The CDR3 DNA is TGTGCCAGCAGCGTAGGTTACACTACCTACGAGCAGTACTTC.

The V gene is TRBV7-9, the J gene TRBJ1-1; D ambiguous. This CDR3 region has 13 residues. Trimming took off 6 bases at V and 7 bases at J, with 15 bases between the two ends. Germline-derived CDR1 and CDR2 are SEHNR and FQNEAQ (reference sequence). The CDR3 is CASSLTTSYEAFF. The CDR3 DNA follows: TGTGCCAGCAGTCTAACAACTAGTTATGAAGCTTTCTTT.

The rearrangement links TRBV28 to TRBJ1-5; 11 bases agree with TRBD1. V gave up 8 bases and J gave up 4 bases; unmatched junction bases: 7. Germline V gene data show CDR1 as MDHEN and CDR2 as SYDVKM. The CDR3 sequence is 15 residues long. As DNA, the CDR3 is TGTGCCAGCGCTCCGGGACAGGGGGTTAATCAGCCCCAGCATTTT. This sequence encodes CASAPGQGVNQPQHF.

The gene calls are TRBV5-1 and TRBJ1-3, with D possibly being TRBD1 (6 bases). CDR1 and CDR2 from the germline V gene are SGHRS and YFSETQ. This CDR3 region has 14 residues. Trimming removed 2 bases at V and 4 bases at J, with 10 bases between. The CDR3: CASSFSGEGNTIYF. DNA of the CDR3: TGCGCCAGCAGCTTTTCAGGGGAAGGAAACACCATATATTTT.

The rearrangement joins TRBV9 to TRBJ2-1; maybe TRBD2 (6 bases). Per germline, CDR1 SGDLS and CDR2 YYNGEE. Trimming removed 0 bases at V and 10 bases at J, with 17 bases between. This CDR3 region has 15 residues. This chain's CDR3 is CASSVDIGTRGEQFF. The DNA of the CDR3 is TGTGCCAGCAGCGTAGATATCGGGACTCGAGGGGAGCAGTTCTTC.

This sequence joins TRBV5-1 and TRBJ2-7; possibly TRBD1 for D (5 bases). CDR3 length: 14 amino acids. The germline V gene has CDR1 SGHRS and CDR2 YFSETQ. Trimming removed 4 bases at V and 6 bases at J, with 17 bases between. CDR3 sequence reads: CASSLTGASLEQYF. The CDR3 region has the DNA TGCGCCAGCAGCCTGACTGGGGCGTCTCTCGAGCAGTACTTC. Supplemented by reference TRBV5-1 and TRBJ2-7, the full variable domain reads KAGVTQTPRYLIKTRGQQVTLSCSPISGHRSVSWYQQTPGQGLQFLFEYFSETQRNKGNFPGRFSGRQFSNSRSEMNVSTLELGDSALYLCASSLTGASLEQYFGPGTRLTVT.

The rearrangement uses TRBV5-1 and TRBJ2-7; 8 nucleotides agree with TRBD1. The CDR3 is 14 residues long. Germline loops: CDR1 SGHRS, CDR2 YFSETQ. J lost 12 bases, V lost 7 bases, and 18 bases had no gene match. This chain's CDR3 is CASSLEVQGAAWYF. CDR3 DNA: TGCGCCAGCTCCTTGGAGGTCCAGGGGGCCGCGTGGTACTTC.

This clone has only one observation. The chain carries TRBV6-5 and TRBJ1-1; 7 bases line up with TRBD1. Germline values: CDR1 MNHEY, CDR2 SVGAGI. The length of the CDR3 is 14 residues. V lost 7 bases and J lost 1; bases outside the gene matches: 6. The CDR3 DNA is TGTGCCAGCACCAGGGGGGGGCCGAACACTGAAGCTTTCTTT. It codes for CASTRGGPNTEAFF.

The chain uses TRBV5-1 and TRBJ2-1, with TRBD2 matching 13 bases. The CDR3 sequence is 17 residues long. V lost 7 bases, J lost 6 bases, and 13 bases stayed unmatched. The germline CDR1 and CDR2 sequences are SGHRS and YFSETQ. The DNA of the CDR3 is TGCGCCAGCTCTTCCCGGACTAGCGGGAGTTTCGGCAATGAGCAGTTCTTC. This gives the protein CASSSRTSGSFGNEQFF.

CDR3 residues: CASSALRGYEQYF. CDR3 DNA sequence: TGTGCCAGCAGCGCGCTACGTGGATACGAGCAGTACTTC. This rearrangement joins TRBV2 to TRBJ2-7; D is unresolved. With 6 bases removed from V and 4 bases from J, the gap between germline ends came to 13 bases. Germline-derived CDR1 and CDR2 are SNHLY and FYNNEI. This CDR3 has 13 amino acids.

V gene TRBV11-2 combines with J gene TRBJ2-2, with no clear D. The CDR3 runs 14 residues. V was clipped by 3 bases and J by 6 bases, with 11 bases between them. CDR1 SGHAT and CDR2 FQNNGV come from the germline V gene. The CDR3 reads CASSFQGASGELFF. The CDR3 DNA reads as TGTGCCAGCAGCTTCCAAGGAGCCTCCGGGGAGCTGTTTTTT.

This chain joins TRBV6-4 and TRBJ2-2; 7 nucleotides agree with TRBD2. This CDR3 is built from 14 residues. Losses at the gene ends were 4 bases for V and 5 bases for J; bases not matched to a gene: 4. Germline V lookup: CDR1 MRHNA, CDR2 SNTAGT. The CDR3 DNA reads as TGTGCCAGCAGTGCCAGCGGGGCGACCGGGGAGCTGTTTTTT. Translated: CASSASGATGELFF.